This entry lists 28 T cell receptor beta chains sequenced from one sample in a study of T cell changes during pregnancy in multiple sclerosis. Generated by immunoSEQ multiplex PCR, the TCRdb table keeps only in-frame clones and is missing some. Of approximately 99,000 clones in the sample, approximately 95% are singletons; the top ten hold almost 1%. The material was peripheral blood, obtained after pregnancy. The receptors come from a female donor with multiple sclerosis, enrolled in a pregnancy study.

The table lists this clone with a few counts. This chain links TRBV19 with TRBJ1-1, with D perhaps TRBD1 (6 bases). The CDR3 consists of 15 residues. CDR1 LNHDA and CDR2 SQIVND come from the germline V gene (reference sequence). V was cut by 4 bases and J by 3 bases, with 15 bases left in between. The DNA for the CDR3 is TGTGCCAGTAGTAGGAGCCTCAGGGGAGACACTGAAGCTTTCTTT. It specifies CASSRSLRGDTEAFF.

The J gene is TRBJ2-3, the V gene TRBV5-1; 8 bases agree with TRBD2. Per germline, CDR1 SGHRS and CDR2 YFSETQ. The length of the CDR3 is 15 residues. V gave up 4 bases and J gave up 1 base; unmatched junction bases: 5. CDR3 region: CASSPGLARTDTQYF. The CDR3 DNA follows: TGCGCCAGCAGCCCCGGACTAGCTCGCACAGATACGCAGTATTTT.

The chain recombines TRBV19 with TRBJ1-5; 8 bases match TRBD1. CDR3 length: 16 residues. J gave up 4 bases and V 5 bases, and 10 bases lay outside the gene matches. Germline V gene data show CDR1 as LNHDA and CDR2 as SQIVND (reference sequence). CDR3 DNA: TGTGCCAGTAGTCCGATCAGACAGGGGTCTAATCAGCCCCAGCATTTT. Translating it yields CASSPIRQGSNQPQHF.

CDR3 residues: CSVVYTPTGTEAFF. The CDR3 nucleotides read TGCAGCGTTGTATACACCCCGACGGGCACTGAAGCTTTCTTT. The chain is built from TRBV29-1 and TRBJ1-1; no reliable D call. The CDR3 sequence is 14 residues long. Germline V gene lookup returns CDR1 SQVTM and CDR2 ANQGSEA. V lost 4 bases and J 4 bases, leaving 16 bases between the germline ends.

The genes are TRBV5-1 and TRBJ2-7; 7 positions match TRBD2. J gave up 7 bases and V 7 bases, and 11 bases lay outside the gene matches. The CDR3 extends over 13 amino acids. Germline V gives CDR1 SGHRS, CDR2 YFSETQ. CDR3 region: CASRYPGRMEQYF. Written as DNA, the CDR3 is TGCGCCAGCCGATATCCCGGGAGGATGGAGCAGTACTTC.

This clone was observed a single time. This chain's CDR3 is CASSFYRAMNTEAFF. The DNA of the CDR3 is TGTGCCAGCAGCTTCTACAGAGCCATGAACACTGAAGCTTTCTTT. The rearrangement links TRBV13 to TRBJ1-1, with D uncertain. CDR1 is PRHDT, CDR2 FYEKMQ, per germline (reference sequence). Between the trimmed V and J ends, which lost 3 bases and 0 bases, there was a span of 11 bases. The CDR3 length is 15 residues.

The gene calls are TRBV5-6 and TRBJ2-3, with 9 bases aligning to TRBD2. V was clipped by 0 bases and J by 2 bases; unmatched bases: 4. Looked up from germline, CDR1 is SGHDT and CDR2 is YYEEEE. The length of the CDR3 is 16 residues. The CDR3 bases are TGTGCCAGCAGCTTGGTGTTAGCGGGAGCCACAGATACGCAGTATTTT. As protein: CASSLVLAGATDTQYF. Supplemented by reference TRBV5-6 and TRBJ2-3, the full variable domain reads DAGVTQSPTHLIKTRGQQVTLRCSPKSGHDTVSWYQQALGQGPQFIFQYYEEEERQRGNFPDRFSGHQFPNYSSELNVNALLLGDSALYLCASSLVLAGATDTQYFGPGTRLTVL.

The V gene is TRBV11-2, the J gene TRBJ1-2, with a weak D call TRBD1 (6 bases). CDR3 length: 13 residues. V gave up 3 bases and J gave up 6 bases, with 11 bases separating them. Germline CDR1 and CDR2: SGHAT and FQNNGV. This CDR3 reads CASSFNRENGYTF. In DNA, the CDR3 is TGTGCCAGCAGCTTTAACAGGGAGAATGGCTACACCTTC.

The gene calls are TRBV29-1 and TRBJ2-5, with D perhaps TRBD2 (5 bases). This CDR3 has 13 amino acids. Germline V gives CDR1 SQVTM, CDR2 ANQGSEA. Trimming left V 6 bases short and J 6 bases short, with 17 bases between. The CDR3 DNA follows: TGCAGCGTCTCCCCCGGGGTGGAGAAGACCCAGTACTTC. This encodes CSVSPGVEKTQYF.

V and J are TRBV5-6 and TRBJ2-1; 8 positions match TRBD2. Trimming at V came to 2 bases and at J to 8 bases, leaving 9 bases not matched to a gene. Germline V gives CDR1 SGHDT, CDR2 YYEEEE. The CDR3 is 15 residues long. As DNA, the CDR3 is TGTGCCAGCAGCTTTGGGCTAGCGGGCCTTTATGAGCAGTTCTTC. This translates into CASSFGLAGLYEQFF.

The chain joins TRBV4-1 to TRBJ2-1, with 9 bases fitting TRBD2. The CDR3 is 16 amino acids. Germline CDR1 reads MGHRA; CDR2 reads YSYEKL. The trim removed 0 bases at V and 2 bases at J, leaving 2 bases unmatched. This CDR3 is CASSQDGGRAYNEQFF. CDR3 DNA: TGCGCCAGCAGCCAAGATGGCGGGAGGGCCTACAATGAGCAGTTCTTC.

The chain joins TRBV7-6 to TRBJ2-2; D perhaps matches TRBD2 (6 bases). This CDR3 is built from 13 residues. Trimming left V 7 bases short and J 6 bases short, with 12 bases between. Germline-derived CDR1 and CDR2 are SGHVS and FNYEAQ. The CDR3 DNA follows: TGTGCCAGCACCCCGGACTACCCCGGGGAGCTGTTTTTT. Its protein product is CASTPDYPGELFF.

The rearrangement joins TRBV5-6 to TRBJ1-3, with D uncertain. CDR1 SGHDT and CDR2 YYEEEE come from the germline V gene. V was cut by 0 bases and J by 0 bases, with 7 bases left in between. The CDR3 loop spans 15 amino acids. This chain's CDR3 is CASSLGGFSGNTIYF. The CDR3 bases are TGTGCCAGCAGCTTGGGAGGCTTCTCTGGAAACACCATATATTTT.

The rearrangement links TRBV7-9 to TRBJ2-5; 8 bases are a match to TRBD2. CDR1 SEHNR and CDR2 FQNEAQ come from the germline V gene (reference sequence). V shed 3 bases and J 3 bases; nucleotides not matched to a gene: 15. The CDR3 is made up of 18 amino acids. The CDR3 region is CASSLGLAGTKGKETQYF. Written as DNA, the CDR3 is TGTGCCAGCAGCTTGGGGCTAGCGGGCACAAAGGGGAAAGAGACCCAGTACTTC.

The chain recombines TRBV10-2 with TRBJ2-7; D is perhaps TRBD2 (6 bases). The CDR3 is 13 residues long. V was cut by 7 bases and J by 0 bases, with 10 bases left in between. Per the germline V gene, CDR1 is WSHSY and CDR2 is SAAADI. As DNA, the CDR3 is TGCGCCAGCATGGGGGGTTACTCCTACGAGCAGTACTTC. Protein product: CASMGGYSYEQYF.

The chain joins TRBV5-6 to TRBJ1-2, with 11 positions matching TRBD1. V was pared by 5 bases and J by 8 bases, with 5 bases of the junction left unmatched. The CDR3 contains 13 residues. The V gene's germline CDR1 is SGHDT and CDR2 YYEEEE. The CDR3 loop is CASSYGQGAGYTF. The CDR3 bases are TGTGCCAGCAGTTACGGACAGGGGGCCGGCTACACCTTC.

The V call is TRBV4-2, the J call TRBJ2-7; maybe TRBD1 (5 bases). Germline lookup yields CDR1 LGHNA and CDR2 YNFKEQ. This CDR3 spans 16 amino acids. The V end was cut by 0 bases, the J end by 2 bases, with 14 bases between. The CDR3, as DNA: TGTGCCAGCAGCCAAGAACAATCAGGGATCACCTACGAGCAGTACTTC. Encoded protein: CASSQEQSGITYEQYF.

V and J are TRBV4-2 and TRBJ2-3, with TRBD1 identical over 10 bases. The CDR3 runs 14 residues. Germline loops: CDR1 LGHNA, CDR2 YNFKEQ. J gave up 2 bases and V 11 bases, and 7 bases lay outside the gene matches. Here the CDR3 reads CAVRGTGDTDTQYF. CDR3 nucleotides: TGTGCCGTAAGAGGGACAGGGGACACAGATACGCAGTATTTT.

This clone was observed a single time. The CDR3 coding sequence is TGTGCCAGCACCCAACCCCGGGGGGCGGTGGTGGTTCAGCCCCAGCATTTT. Its protein is CASTQPRGAVVVQPQHF. This rearrangement joins TRBV28 to TRBJ1-5; TRBD1 might be the D (6 bases). V lost 7 bases to trimming and J lost 6 bases, with 25 bases between them. In germline, CDR1 is MDHEN, CDR2 SYDVKM. The CDR3 spans 17 residues.

This sequence joins TRBV18 and TRBJ2-1; possibly TRBD2 for D (5 bases). Per the germline V gene, CDR1 is KGHSH and CDR2 is LQKENI. The germline V and J ends were trimmed by 2 bases and 8 bases, with 16 bases remaining between them. The CDR3 consists of 15 residues. This CDR3 reads CASSPGSRQVYEQFF. The DNA of the CDR3 is TGTGCCAGCTCACCAGGGAGCAGGCAAGTCTATGAGCAGTTCTTC.

The chain is built from TRBV7-8 and TRBJ2-1; 7 nucleotides agree with TRBD2. V lost 5 bases, J lost 10 bases, and 11 bases stayed unmatched. The CDR3 consists of 14 residues. Germline values: CDR1 SGHVS, CDR2 FQNEAQ. CDR3 bases: TGTGCCAGCAGCATCCGGGACTACGCCAGGGAGCAGTTCTTC. This codes for CASSIRDYAREQFF.

J is TRBJ1-3 and V is TRBV19; maybe TRBD1 (5 bases). The germline V and J ends were trimmed by 3 bases and 2 bases, with 11 bases remaining between them. This CDR3 region has 15 residues. Germline CDR1 is LNHDA and CDR2 is SQIVND (reference sequence). CDR3 in DNA: TGTGCCAGTAGTATGGACACTTCAGCTGGAAACACCATATATTTT. This gives the protein CASSMDTSAGNTIYF.

This chain connects TRBV6-1 to TRBJ2-7; TRBD1 matches 8 bases. This CDR3 contains 13 residues. J was trimmed by 6 bases and V by 7 bases; bases with no gene match: 8. Looked up from germline, CDR1 is MNHNS and CDR2 is SASEGT. CDR3 region: CASTLDRASEQYF. The CDR3 nucleotides read TGTGCCAGCACTTTGGACAGGGCTAGCGAGCAGTACTTC.

With respect to this clone: Compared with germline, one end of the junction differs, possibly owing to a read error. The chain joins TRBV6-1 to TRBJ2-5; 11 positions match TRBD2. The CDR3 is 17 amino acids. CDR1 MNHNS and CDR2 SASEGT come from the germline V gene. DNA for the CDR3: TGTGCCAGCAGCGAAGGGGTACTAGCGGGAGAACAAGAGACCCAGTACTTC. Protein: CASSEGVLAGEQETQYF.

V usage is TRBV5-4 and J usage is TRBJ2-1; TRBD1 might be the D (6 bases). Between the trimmed V and J ends, which lost 4 bases and 0 bases, there was a span of 20 bases. Germline V CDR1 and CDR2: SGHNT, YYREEE (reference sequence). CDR3 size: 18 residues. Here the CDR3 reads CASSPGQTYASSYNEQFF. The CDR3 nucleotides read TGTGCCAGCAGCCCCGGACAGACTTACGCGAGCTCCTACAATGAGCAGTTCTTC.

The chain uses TRBV9 and TRBJ2-1; tentative D call: TRBD2 (6 bases). CDR1 SGDLS and CDR2 YYNGEE come from the germline V gene. CDR3 length: 13 residues. V lost 9 bases and J 5 bases, leaving 15 bases between the germline ends. The CDR3 loop is CATEPGEDNEQFF. DNA for the CDR3: TGTGCCACCGAGCCCGGGGAGGACAATGAGCAGTTCTTC.

J is TRBJ2-1 and V is TRBV2; 8 bases are shared with TRBD2. V gave up 8 bases and J gave up 4 bases; unmatched junction bases: 7. CDR3 size: 14 residues. From germline, CDR1 is SNHLY and CDR2 FYNNEI. CDR3 sequence (DNA): TGTGCCAGCTTAGGACTAGCAATATACAATGAGCAGTTCTTC. Its protein product is CASLGLAIYNEQFF.

The chain recombines TRBV10-1 with TRBJ2-7; D is perhaps TRBD1 (5 bases). This CDR3 spans 11 amino acids. V gave up 2 bases and J gave up 10 bases, with 9 bases separating them. Germline V gene data show CDR1 as WNHNN and CDR2 as SYGVQD (reference sequence). The DNA for the CDR3 is TGCGCCAGCAGTGAGAAACAGGTCCAGTACTTC. It is translated as CASSEKQVQYF.